The 7 T cell receptor beta chains below come from one sample, sequenced in a study of response to subunit inactivated influenza vaccine. TCRdb called the RT-PCR reads again in MiXCR, with one record for every CDR3 protein. The sample holds hundreds of thousands of distinct CDR3 sequences, 11% to 15% seen once. Sequencing used PBMCs from blood, obtained roughly 15 days before vaccination. The receptor source for this set is a man between 45 and 60 years old who received an inactivated influenza vaccine.

This clonotype was seen only a few times. The chain uses TRBV4-3 and TRBJ2-3; 7 bases agree with TRBD2. V was clipped by 1 base and J by 6 bases; unmatched bases: 4. The CDR3 is 14 residues long. CDR1 LGHNA and CDR2 YSLEER come from the germline V gene. The DNA for the CDR3 is TGCGCCAGCAGCCAAGTCGGGAGGCGTGATACGCAGTATTTT. Amino acid sequence: CASSQVGRRDTQYF.

The chain employs TRBV15 and TRBJ2-7; 7 nucleotides line up with TRBD1. The junction had 4 bases not matched to a gene; V was cut back by 3 bases and J by 2 bases. The CDR3 is 14 residues long. Germline V lookup: CDR1 LNHNV, CDR2 YYDKDF (reference sequence). CDR3 bases: TGTGCCACCAGCAGGATGACAGGGACCTACGAGCAGTACTTC. Amino acid sequence: CATSRMTGTYEQYF.

Of note for this clonotype: The germline gene is not matched at one end of the junction; a read error may be the cause. The chain carries TRBV7-2 and TRBJ2-3; D call uncertain. Germline lookup yields CDR1 SGHTA and CDR2 FQGNSA. The CDR3 is 13 amino acids. CDR3 bases: TGTTCCAGCAGCTTAGGCCGGACAGATACGCAGTATTTT. Its translation is CSSSLGRTDTQYF.

The V call is TRBV3-1, the J call TRBJ1-2; D is uncertain. Germline assignment: CDR1 LGHDT and CDR2 YNNKEL (reference sequence). There are 12 residues in the CDR3. Trimming left V 0 bases short and J 8 bases short, with 7 bases between. The CDR3 spells CASSQDSRGYTF. The CDR3 DNA sequence: TGTGCCAGCAGCCAAGATAGCCGGGGCTACACCTTC.

The chain links TRBV2 to TRBJ2-5, with 8 bases identical to TRBD2. J was trimmed by 2 bases and V by 8 bases; bases with no gene match: 10. CDR3 length equals 15 residues. Germline CDR1 is SNHLY and CDR2 is FYNNEI. The CDR3 nucleotides read TGTGCCAGCGAGGTATGGCCGGGAGGGCAAGAGACCCAGTACTTC. Its protein is CASEVWPGGQETQYF.

V usage is TRBV5-1 and J usage is TRBJ2-3; 10 nucleotides match TRBD1. Trimming cost V 4 bases and J 7 bases; bases outside gene matches: 15. Per the germline V gene, CDR1 is SGHRS and CDR2 is YFSETQ. The CDR3 is made up of 17 amino acids. CDR3: CASSPQPATGGVHTQYF. The CDR3 DNA reads as TGCGCCAGCAGCCCCCAACCGGCGACAGGGGGCGTGCATACGCAGTATTTT.

The chain has TRBV12-3 or TRBV12-4 and TRBJ2-4; 11 bases map to TRBD1. J was trimmed by 6 bases and V by 5 bases; bases with no gene match: 12. The CDR3 length is 17 residues. This chain's CDR3 is CASSPWDRGSDLNIQYF. The CDR3 DNA reads as TGTGCCAGCAGTCCTTGGGACAGGGGGTCCGACTTAAACATTCAGTACTTC.